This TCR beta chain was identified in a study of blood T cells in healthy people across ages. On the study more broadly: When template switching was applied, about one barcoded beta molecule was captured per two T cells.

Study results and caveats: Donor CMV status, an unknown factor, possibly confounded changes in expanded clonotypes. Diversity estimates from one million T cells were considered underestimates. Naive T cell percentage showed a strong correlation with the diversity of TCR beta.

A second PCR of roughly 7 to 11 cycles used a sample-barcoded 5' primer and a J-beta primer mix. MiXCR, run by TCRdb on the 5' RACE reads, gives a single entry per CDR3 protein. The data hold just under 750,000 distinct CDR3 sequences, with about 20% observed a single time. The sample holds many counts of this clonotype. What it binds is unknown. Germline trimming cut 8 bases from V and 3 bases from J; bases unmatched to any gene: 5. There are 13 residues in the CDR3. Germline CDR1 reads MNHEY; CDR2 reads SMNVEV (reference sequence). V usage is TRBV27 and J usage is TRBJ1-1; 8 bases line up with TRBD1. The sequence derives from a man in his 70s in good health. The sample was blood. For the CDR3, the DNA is TGTGCCAGCTCCCGGACAGGGTACACTGAAGCTTTCTTT. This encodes CASSRTGYTEAFF.